This record concerns one TCR beta chain sequence. TCRdb itself ran the 5' RACE reads through MiXCR, one entry per CDR3 protein. In the table there are hundreds of thousands of distinct CDR3 sequences, roughly 13% of which are singletons. This entry comes from a study of T cells after yellow fever vaccination. J gave up 6 bases and V 4 bases, and 14 bases lay outside the gene matches. The CDR3 runs to 16 residues. Germline loops: CDR1 DFQATT, CDR2 SNEGSKA (reference sequence). The TCR comes from a man under 40 who received the YFV17D yellow fever vaccine. Sample: PBMCs, taken on the day of the yellow fever booster vaccination. V gene TRBV20-1 combines with J gene TRBJ2-4; 8 bases line up with TRBD1. CDR3 amino acids: CSATRRQGSWRNIQYF. Here the CDR3 DNA reads TGCAGTGCTACCCGCCGACAGGGGAGTTGGAGAAACATTCAGTACTTC.